This T cell receptor beta chain was obtained from a study of OX40 agonist ivuxolimab in advanced cancers. Overall study: The diagnoses of dose-escalation patients were hepatocellular carcinoma, melanoma, renal cell or head and neck cancer.

Here immunoSEQ multiplex PCR was the method, and the copy in TCRdb shows in-frame clones only, minus some. The table includes tens of thousands of clones, approximately 90% detected once. Overall study findings and caveats: Dose levels from 0.1 to 3.0 mg/kg saw CD4+ and CD8+ blood T cells expand clonally by week 6.

Note on this clone: Its antigen is still unknown.

The receptor was isolated from an adult with an advanced solid tumor such as melanoma, head and neck, liver or kidney cancer. The sequences come from CD4+ or CD8+ T cells sorted from blood, collected in a trial of the OX40 agonist ivuxolimab.

This CDR3 is CASSEWDNEQFF. The CDR3 DNA follows: TGTGCCAGCAGCGAGTGGGACAATGAGCAGTTCTTC. The V and J genes are TRBV6-1 and TRBJ2-1; D ambiguous. This CDR3 has 12 residues. Per germline, CDR1 MNHNS and CDR2 SASEGT. V dropped 6 bases and J dropped 5 bases, with 8 bases sitting between them.